Detailed here is one T cell receptor (beta chain). Antigen specificity is unknown. A multiplex PCR was run with 60 Vbeta primers and 13 Jbeta primers. Repertoires were generated with immunoSEQ multiplex PCR, while TCRdb's copy carries only in-frame clones and drops some. The sample records 100,000 to 150,000 clones, roughly 82% being singletons. Healthy people donating bone marrow made up the donors. The source of the sample is a study of cytomegalovirus exposure and HLA in healthy donors. Study conclusions and caveats: A later analysis showed HLA-associated TCR beta chains outstripping equally common others in clonal expansion. Reportedly, cytomegalovirus status was diagnosed with high sensitivity and specificity.

The CDR3 has 15 amino acids. Germline CDR1 and CDR2: SGHRS and YFSETQ. V dropped 4 bases and J dropped 2; count of bases not matched to a gene: 3. The V and J genes are TRBV5-1 and TRBJ2-7, with TRBD2 matching 13 bases. The receptor was isolated from a middle-aged woman in good health and CMV-seropositive. Sequenced: PBMCs. This CDR3 is CASSPLAGGPYEQYF. In DNA, the CDR3 is TGCGCCAGCAGCCCACTAGCGGGAGGGCCCTACGAGCAGTACTTC.